The T cell receptor beta chain described here comes from a study of PD-1 blockade in classical Hodgkin lymphoma. Across the study: Patients had nivolumab dosed at 3 mg/kg, delivered intravenously every 2 weeks. Notes on the study in general: The study found complete responders had baseline diversity similar to newly diagnosed patients. Newly diagnosed patients had baseline TCR diversity that was reportedly lower than that of healthy donors.

CDR1 and CDR2 from the germline V gene are GTSNPN and SVGIG (reference sequence). Trimming shortened V by 0 bases and J by 5 bases, and 13 bases separated the two germline ends. The CDR3 runs to 14 residues. This clone was seen a few times. Its specificity is unknown. Each of the patients experienced relapse following autologous stem cell transplantation, and their brentuximab vedotin exposure differed. Complete response, partial response or progressive disease was each patient's best response. Data came from immunoSEQ multiplex PCR; TCRdb stores just in-frame clones and leaves some out. This sample has about 50,000 clones, with over 60% found just once.

The V gene is TRBV30, the J gene TRBJ2-5, with D tentatively TRBD1 or TRBD2 (6 bases each). The sample here was peripheral blood mononuclear cells (PBMCs), taken before the second cycle of nivolumab. This TCR came from a human donor with classical Hodgkin lymphoma. CDR3: CAWSVQGGWETQYF. CDR3 nucleotides: TGTGCCTGGAGTGTACAGGGAGGATGGGAGACCCAGTACTTC.